These T cell receptor beta chains were read from a single sample in a study of shared clonotypes between healthy human individuals. Clones were sequenced by immunoSEQ multiplex PCR, and TCRdb holds only the in-frame ones, with some missing. The repertoire includes 2 million to 2.5 million clones, under 95% of them detected once, and around 0.4% sits in the top ten. Sequencing was performed on naive CD4+ T cells from PBMCs. The source is a man aged 18 to 29 in good health. Some clones in this sample may be carry-over from other donors' samples. The conserved cysteine and the conserved F or W are not part of the CDR3 here. For some rows the clone size is stated as once, few or many, or as a class when expanded; others skip it.

j_gene: TRBJ2-1; abundance: once; v_gene: TRBV11-2; CDR3aa: ASSLLAGSYNEQF
j_gene: TRBJ2-1; abundance: NA; v_gene: TRBV11-1; CDR3aa: ASSQVVTGGSSYNEQF
j_gene: TRBJ2-1; abundance: NA; v_gene: TRBV28; CDR3aa: ASSLGAGWAVTHNEQF
j_gene: TRBJ2-3; abundance: NA; v_gene: TRBV29-1; CDR3aa: SVGDRGLGDTQY
j_gene: TRBJ2-7; abundance: NA; v_gene: TRBV5-1; CDR3aa: ASSTGLAGYPSYEQY
j_gene: TRBJ2-1; abundance: NA; v_gene: TRBV27; CDR3aa: ASSPSQPYNEQF
j_gene: TRBJ1-2; abundance: NA; v_gene: TRBV20-1; CDR3aa: SAQNYGYT
j_gene: TRBJ2-7; abundance: NA; v_gene: TRBV11-2; CDR3aa: ASSLLRLGPGLPSEQY
j_gene: TRBJ1-1; abundance: NA; v_gene: TRBV5-8; CDR3aa: ASSLQAGGTEAF
j_gene: TRBJ2-3; abundance: once; v_gene: TRBV5-1; CDR3aa: ASSFRAGGPDTQY
j_gene: TRBJ1-1; abundance: NA; v_gene: TRBV10-3; CDR3aa: AISEGGWDIEAF
j_gene: TRBJ2-3; abundance: NA; v_gene: TRBV6-1; CDR3aa: ASKGHPSTDTQY
j_gene: TRBJ2-2; abundance: NA; v_gene: TRBV11-2; CDR3aa: ASSRIDRGWGGELF
j_gene: TRBJ2-7; abundance: NA; v_gene: TRBV5-1; CDR3aa: ASSFPGTVYEQY
j_gene: NA; abundance: NA; v_gene: TRBV5-4; CDR3aa: ASSAGTGLYEQY
j_gene: TRBJ2-2; abundance: NA; v_gene: TRBV28; CDR3aa: ASSFWGAAGQANTGELF
j_gene: TRBJ2-7; abundance: NA; v_gene: TRBV6-5; CDR3aa: ASSYSGGGVYEQY
j_gene: TRBJ2-7; abundance: NA; v_gene: TRBV5-1; CDR3aa: ASSLGTSSYEQY
j_gene: TRBJ2-1; abundance: NA; v_gene: TRBV4-1; CDR3aa: ASSQPGQRLEQF
j_gene: TRBJ2-7; abundance: NA; v_gene: TRBV5-1; CDR3aa: ASSLGIQGPYEQY